Below are 32 T cell receptor beta chains sequenced from a single sample in a study of T-cell reconstitution after alpha-beta-depleted transplantation in children. The TCRbeta library was prepared with unique molecular identifiers. TCRdb recomputed calls from the PCR reads with MiXCR, one row per CDR3 protein. The table lists about 980,000 distinct CDR3 sequences, about 29% of them singletons. Material: PBMCs, mostly from graft donor cells, obtained 360 days after TCRalphabeta/CD19-depleted stem cell transplant. Receptors originate from a boy younger than two who had a stem cell transplant for SCID, so the T cells may come from the graft donor.

The rearrangement joins TRBV4-3 to TRBJ1-1, with D perhaps matching TRBD1 (6 bases). Germline V CDR1 and CDR2: LGHNA, YSLEER. V was clipped by 1 base and J by 4 bases, with 19 bases between them. The CDR3 has 17 residues. CDR3 residues: CASSQVVPGDNGTEAFF. As DNA, the CDR3 is TGCGCCAGCAGCCAAGTGGTTCCTGGGGACAACGGCACTGAAGCTTTCTTT.

This clonotype has a handful of counts. The rearrangement uses TRBV20-1 and TRBJ2-1, with a weak D call TRBD2 (6 bases). V was clipped by 8 bases and J by 10 bases, with 21 bases between them. The CDR3 sequence is 13 residues long. Germline assignment: CDR1 DFQATT and CDR2 SNEGSKA (reference sequence). CDR3 in amino acids: CSLRDSVAGEQFF. The CDR3 coding sequence is TGCAGTCTCCGGGACTCCGTGGCAGGGGAGCAGTTCTTC.

The J gene is TRBJ2-1, the V gene TRBV10-3; 9 positions agree with TRBD1. Germline V gene lookup returns CDR1 ENHRY and CDR2 SYGVKD. V dropped 6 bases and J dropped 4; count of bases not matched to a gene: 7. The length of the CDR3 is 15 residues. The CDR3 DNA follows: TGTGCCATCAGGATAGGCGGACAGGGGTACAATGAGCAGTTCTTC. Translating gives CAIRIGGQGYNEQFF.

The V and J genes are TRBV4-3 and TRBJ1-1; D is unresolved. The V end lost 1 base, the J end lost 0 bases, and 9 bases lay between the germline ends. This CDR3 comprises 15 residues. CDR1 is LGHNA and CDR2 is YSLEER in the germline V gene. CDR3 sequence reads: CASSQGDLMNTEAFF. CDR3 sequence (DNA): TGCGCCAGCAGCCAAGGCGACCTCATGAACACTGAAGCTTTCTTT.

There are a few counts of this clonotype. The junction departs from the called germline gene at one end, perhaps through a read error. V and J are TRBV7-3 and TRBJ2-1; D not certain. This CDR3 has 14 amino acids. The germline V gene has CDR1 SGHTA and CDR2 FQGTGA. The CDR3 bases are TGTTCCAGCAGCCCCTCGACCGCTTGGAATGAACAGTTCTTC. It encodes CSSSPSTAWNEQFF.

This clonotype was seen more than once but under ten times. The chain uses TRBV6-5 and TRBJ2-7; D is ambiguous. The V end lost 2 bases, the J end lost 0 bases, and 8 bases lay between the germline ends. The CDR3 length is 14 residues. Germline-derived CDR1 and CDR2 are MNHEY and SVGAGI. The CDR3 DNA reads as TGTGCCAGCAGTTACGAGCGCCCCTCCTACGAGCAGTACTTC. Residues: CASSYERPSYEQYF.

This clonotype was recorded many times. V usage is TRBV10-3 and J usage is TRBJ2-7; possible D gene TRBD1, 6 bases. CDR1 ENHRY and CDR2 SYGVKD come from the germline V gene. V lost 2 bases, J lost 2 bases, and 10 bases lay in between. This CDR3 spans 14 amino acids. The CDR3 is CAISEAWGPYEQYF. The DNA for the CDR3 is TGTGCCATCAGTGAGGCTTGGGGGCCCTACGAGCAGTACTTC.

This clonotype was detected once. The rearrangement links TRBV15 to TRBJ2-1, with 11 bases identical to TRBD1. Germline CDR1 reads LNHNV; CDR2 reads YYDKDF (reference sequence). J gave up 10 bases and V 5 bases, and 10 bases lay outside the gene matches. This CDR3 is 15 amino acids long. CDR3 sequence reads: CATSGPGQGVREQFF. The CDR3 region has the DNA TGTGCCACCAGCGGCCCGGGACAGGGGGTTAGGGAGCAGTTCTTC.

This chain uses TRBV3-1 with TRBJ2-6, with D possibly TRBD1 on 6 matching bases. The CDR3 is made up of 16 amino acids. CDR1 is LGHDT, CDR2 YNNKEL, per germline (reference sequence). V shed 4 bases and J shed 2 bases, with 12 bases lying between them. CDR3 residues: CASSPLRGTGANVLTF. For the CDR3, the DNA is TGTGCCAGCAGCCCCCTCAGGGGCACTGGGGCCAACGTCCTGACTTTC. Based on the CDR3 plus reference TRBV3-1 and TRBJ2-6, the full variable domain is DTAVSQTPKYLVTQMGNDKSIKCEQNLGHDTMYWYKQDSKKFLKIMFSYNNKELIINETVPNRFSPKSPDKAHLNLHINSLELGDSAVYFCASSPLRGTGANVLTFGAGSRLTVL.

V and J are TRBV12-3 or TRBV12-4 and TRBJ2-1; D might be TRBD2 (6 bases). There are 14 residues in the CDR3. V was pared by 7 bases and J by 2 bases, with 12 bases between. The CDR3 region has the DNA TGTGCCAGCACCTTTAGCGGAACCTACAATGAGCAGTTCTTC. Amino acid sequence: CASTFSGTYNEQFF.

This clonotype was counted between two and nine times. The chain joins TRBV6-2 or TRBV6-3 to TRBJ2-1; D may be TRBD1 (6 bases). Deletions cut 0 bases from V and 0 bases from J, with 15 bases between. The CDR3 contains 18 residues. Germline V gives CDR1 MNHEY, CDR2 SVGEGT. The CDR3 loop is CASSYSALHRASYNEQFF. CDR3 DNA sequence: TGTGCCAGCAGTTACTCGGCCCTTCACAGGGCCTCCTACAATGAGCAGTTCTTC.

In regard to this clonotype: Sequence at one end of the junction differs from germline and may be a read error. This chain joins TRBV28 and TRBJ2-5; D is unresolved. CDR1 MDHEN and CDR2 SYDVKM come from the germline V gene. The CDR3 has 11 amino acids. CDR3 region: CASSSMRKANF. CDR3 coding DNA: TGTGCCAGCAGTTCCATGAGGAAAGCAAACTTC.

This clonotype has only a few counts. V is TRBV11-2 and J is TRBJ1-1, with a weak D call TRBD1 (5 bases). Deletions cut 5 bases from V and 11 bases from J, with 15 bases between. Germline V gives CDR1 SGHAT, CDR2 FQNNGV. The CDR3 totals 12 residues. CDR3 in DNA: TGTGCCAGCAGCCCTTCGGGGGGTTTGGCTTTCTTT. It codes for CASSPSGGLAFF.

This clonotype was found a few times. The V and J genes are TRBV29-1 and TRBJ2-1, with 10 bases aligning to TRBD1. CDR3 size: 17 residues. J lost 2 bases, V lost 5 bases, and 12 bases had no gene match. From germline, CDR1 is SQVTM and CDR2 ANQGSEA. CDR3 in amino acids: CSVRLGQGLATYNEQFF. The DNA of the CDR3 is TGCAGCGTTCGTCTGGGACAGGGGTTAGCTACCTACAATGAGCAGTTCTTC.

This chain joins TRBV7-2 and TRBJ1-5; D unresolved. V lost 5 bases to trimming and J lost 3 bases, with 11 bases between them. The CDR3 sequence is 14 residues long. Germline V gene lookup returns CDR1 SGHTA and CDR2 FQGNSA. This chain's CDR3 is CASSTDGINQPQHF. Here the CDR3 DNA reads TGTGCCAGCAGCACCGACGGAATCAATCAGCCCCAGCATTTT.

V and J are TRBV4-3 and TRBJ2-1; no definite D call. Trimming took off 0 bases at V and 9 bases at J, with 12 bases between the two ends. Germline lookup yields CDR1 LGHNA and CDR2 YSLEER. The CDR3 spans 14 residues. Here the CDR3 DNA reads TGCGCCAGCAGCCAAGATTATGGGGTCGCTGAGCAGTTCTTC. It translates to CASSQDYGVAEQFF.

This clonotype was seen a few times. The chain links TRBV9 to TRBJ2-5; possibly TRBD2 for D (5 bases). CDR1 SGDLS and CDR2 YYNGEE come from the germline V gene. The CDR3 extends over 15 amino acids. V was pared by 3 bases and J by 2 bases, with 14 bases between. The CDR3 loop is CASSDLSASQETQYF. For the CDR3, the DNA is TGTGCCAGCAGCGACCTTAGCGCCTCTCAAGAGACCCAGTACTTC.

This clonotype was seen repeatedly, ten times or more. The rearrangement links TRBV3-1 to TRBJ2-1, with no clear D. Trimming removed 1 base at V and 8 bases at J, with 3 bases between. The CDR3 totals 11 residues. Germline lookup yields CDR1 LGHDT and CDR2 YNNKEL (reference sequence). CDR3 loop: CASSQGYEQFF. The CDR3 region has the DNA TGTGCCAGCAGCCAAGGGTATGAGCAGTTCTTC.

The V and J genes are TRBV18 and TRBJ2-7; no clear D. The CDR3 consists of 16 residues. Trimming cost V 2 bases and J 8 bases, with 22 bases left between them. The germline V gene has CDR1 KGHSH and CDR2 LQKENI. The CDR3 loop reads CASSPAMRLAVSKQYF. DNA of the CDR3: TGTGCCAGCTCACCAGCGATGCGGCTGGCGGTTTCTAAGCAGTACTTC.

Only a few counts were recorded for this clonotype. The V and J genes are TRBV4-3 and TRBJ2-2; possibly TRBD1 for D (5 bases). Per the germline V gene, CDR1 is LGHNA and CDR2 is YSLEER. The CDR3 has 15 residues. Trimming shortened V by 0 bases and J by 1 base, and 6 bases separated the two germline ends. This chain's CDR3 is CASSQDRGNTGELFF. Written as DNA, the CDR3 is TGCGCCAGCAGCCAAGATAGGGGGAACACCGGGGAGCTGTTTTTT.

This clonotype came up a few times. The rearrangement joins TRBV4-1 to TRBJ2-7; 7 bases fit TRBD2. The CDR3 sequence is 15 residues long. The V gene end was trimmed by 1 base and the J gene end by 6 bases; junction bases not matched to a gene: 9. Germline lookup yields CDR1 MGHRA and CDR2 YSYEKL. Here the CDR3 DNA reads TGCGCCAGCAGCCAAGCCCGGTCTCTAGCGGTCGAGCAGTACTTC. It is translated as CASSQARSLAVEQYF.

This chain joins TRBV6-5 and TRBJ1-1; weak D call: TRBD1 (6 bases). CDR1 and CDR2 (germline): MNHEY, SVGAGI. The CDR3 consists of 14 residues. Trimming took off 2 bases at V and 0 bases at J, with 7 bases between the two ends. CDR3 sequence: CASSYRGLNTEAFF. CDR3 bases: TGTGCCAGCAGTTACAGGGGGTTGAACACTGAAGCTTTCTTT.

The genes are TRBV6-1 and TRBJ2-2; 8 bases match TRBD2. Germline V lookup: CDR1 MNHNS, CDR2 SASEGT. The CDR3 is 14 amino acids. The V and J ends lost 6 bases and 5 bases, in that order; junction bases with no gene match: 5. The CDR3 sequence is CASSKAGATGELFF. The CDR3 coding sequence is TGTGCCAGCAGCAAAGCGGGGGCTACCGGGGAGCTGTTTTTT.

This chain links TRBV12-3 or TRBV12-4 with TRBJ2-3, with 9 bases that match TRBD2. V lost 3 bases, J lost 3 bases, and 4 bases stayed unmatched. The CDR3 is 15 amino acids. This CDR3 is CASSLLAGWTDTQYF. For the CDR3, the DNA is TGTGCCAGCAGTTTGCTAGCGGGGTGGACAGATACGCAGTATTTT.

The chain employs TRBV5-6 and TRBJ2-5, with D maybe TRBD1 (6 bases). CDR3 length: 15 amino acids. V was pared by 4 bases and J by 4 bases, with 17 bases between. Germline CDR1 SGHDT, CDR2 YYEEEE. In DNA, the CDR3 is TGTGCCAGCAGCCCGGGACACCGAGACCGAGAGACCCAGTACTTC. Its translation: CASSPGHRDRETQYF.

The rearrangement links TRBV5-1 to TRBJ2-2; 12 bases are a match to TRBD1. This CDR3 spans 18 amino acids. V lost 4 bases and J lost 5; bases outside the gene matches: 12. Germline CDR1 is SGHRS and CDR2 is YFSETQ. CDR3 nucleotide sequence: TGCGCCAGCAGCCCCCACCGGGACAGGGGGCAGGATACCGGGGAGCTGTTTTTT. It is translated as CASSPHRDRGQDTGELFF.

This clonotype has a handful of counts. The rearrangement joins TRBV12-3 or TRBV12-4 to TRBJ2-1; 10 bases are a match to TRBD1. The CDR3 loop spans 18 amino acids. The junction had 15 bases not matched to a gene; V was cut back by 3 bases and J by 7 bases. The CDR3 is CASSFVLTRDRGSNEQFF. CDR3 coding DNA: TGTGCCAGCAGTTTCGTTTTAACCCGGGACAGGGGATCAAATGAGCAGTTCTTC.

This clonotype was observed many times. This rearrangement joins TRBV5-1 to TRBJ1-1; weak D call: TRBD1 (5 bases). The V gene lost 1 base and the J gene lost 2 bases, with 9 bases spanning the gap. This CDR3 region has 14 residues. Germline CDR1 is SGHRS and CDR2 is YFSETQ. In nucleotides, the CDR3 is TGCGCCAGCAGCTTGACAGGAGTTAACACTGAAGCTTTCTTT. This codes for CASSLTGVNTEAFF.

This clonotype was observed a handful of times. The rearrangement uses TRBV9 and TRBJ1-3; D gene uncertain. V was clipped by 0 bases and J by 0 bases, with 10 bases between them. The V gene's germline CDR1 is SGDLS and CDR2 YYNGEE. The CDR3 consists of 16 residues. CDR3 loop: CASSVDGWASGNTIYF. CDR3 bases: TGTGCCAGCAGCGTAGATGGGTGGGCCTCTGGAAACACCATATATTTT.

This chain joins TRBV5-1 and TRBJ2-5; 8 bases are a match to TRBD2. CDR1 SGHRS and CDR2 YFSETQ come from the germline V gene. There are 14 residues in the CDR3. Trimming at V came to 5 bases and at J to 0 bases, leaving 3 bases not matched to a gene. CDR3 DNA sequence: TGCGCCAGCAGGCAGGGACTAGACCAAGAGACCCAGTACTTC. It encodes CASRQGLDQETQYF.

There are a few counts of this clonotype. The rearrangement links TRBV9 to TRBJ2-7; the D gene could be TRBD1 or TRBD2 (6 bases each). V was cut by 4 bases and J by 0 bases, with 29 bases left in between. CDR1 is SGDLS and CDR2 is YYNGEE in the germline V gene. This CDR3 is 20 amino acids long. CDR3 DNA: TGTGCCAGCAGCCCCCTACTACAGTGGGTTTCGGGGGCTTACTCCTACGAGCAGTACTTC. The encoded protein is CASSPLLQWVSGAYSYEQYF. Based on the CDR3 plus reference TRBV9 and TRBJ2-7, the full variable domain is DSGVTQTPKHLITATGQRVTLRCSPRSGDLSVYWYQQSLDQGLQFLIQYYNGEERAKGNILERFSAQQFPDLHSELNLSSLELGDSALYFCASSPLLQWVSGAYSYEQYFGPGTRLTVT.

The chain carries TRBV19 and TRBJ2-1; D possibly corresponds to TRBD2 (6 bases). Trimming pared 2 bases from V and 2 bases from J, leaving 10 bases between. Germline CDR1 reads LNHDA; CDR2 reads SQIVND (reference sequence). The CDR3 runs to 15 residues. This CDR3 reads CASSISGDAYNEQFF. CDR3 nucleotides: TGTGCCAGTAGTATATCGGGGGATGCCTACAATGAGCAGTTCTTC.